This record concerns one TCR beta chain sequence. V was pared by 5 bases and J by 7 bases, with 18 bases between. This CDR3 has 14 amino acids. Per germline, CDR1 DFQATT and CDR2 SNEGSKA (reference sequence). This sample is drawn from a study of response to subunit inactivated influenza vaccine. MiXCR was run by TCRdb on the RT-PCR reads, yielding one entry per CDR3 protein. Among about 540,000 distinct CDR3 sequences listed, under 25% were seen once. These data also formed part of another study, on T cells expressing NK-cell markers. From that report: With UMIs, 5'RACE template switching was used to make TCR beta cDNA. The study left the HCMV specificity of expanded NKG2C+ T cell clones unresolved.

The specimen comprised CD4+ T cells sorted from PBMCs, sampled less than 13 days after vaccination. The chain carries TRBV20-1 and TRBJ2-1; no firm D call. The clonotype originates from a man aged 45-65 years who received an inactivated influenza vaccine. The CDR3 spells CSAPDFSTANEQFF. As DNA, the CDR3 is TGCAGTGCTCCTGATTTCAGCACAGCTAATGAGCAGTTCTTC.